This record looks at one T cell receptor beta chain sequence and its context. Its target is not known. The germline V gene has CDR1 MDHEN and CDR2 SYDVKM. The CDR3 has 15 residues. Trimming cost V 6 bases and J 2 bases, with 14 bases left between them. These data come from a study of shared clonotypes between healthy human individuals. Study-wide context: In total, the donors were a couple of women and three men aged 18 to 49.

General study findings and limits: Few donors restricted represented genetic and exposure-history diversity.

Measured with immunoSEQ multiplex PCR; TCRdb has only the in-frame clones, and not every one. The sample includes over 700,000 clones, 55% to 75% of them seen just once. The receptor was derived from a woman under 40 in good health. Sequenced material: memory CD4+ T cells sorted from blood. Documented subset: CD45RA-negative fraction. This chain uses TRBV28 with TRBJ2-1, with a possible D match to TRBD2 (5 bases). The CDR3 DNA follows: TGTGCCAGCAGGGACTCCCGAAAAACCTACAATGAGCAGTTCTTC. This codes for CASRDSRKTYNEQFF.